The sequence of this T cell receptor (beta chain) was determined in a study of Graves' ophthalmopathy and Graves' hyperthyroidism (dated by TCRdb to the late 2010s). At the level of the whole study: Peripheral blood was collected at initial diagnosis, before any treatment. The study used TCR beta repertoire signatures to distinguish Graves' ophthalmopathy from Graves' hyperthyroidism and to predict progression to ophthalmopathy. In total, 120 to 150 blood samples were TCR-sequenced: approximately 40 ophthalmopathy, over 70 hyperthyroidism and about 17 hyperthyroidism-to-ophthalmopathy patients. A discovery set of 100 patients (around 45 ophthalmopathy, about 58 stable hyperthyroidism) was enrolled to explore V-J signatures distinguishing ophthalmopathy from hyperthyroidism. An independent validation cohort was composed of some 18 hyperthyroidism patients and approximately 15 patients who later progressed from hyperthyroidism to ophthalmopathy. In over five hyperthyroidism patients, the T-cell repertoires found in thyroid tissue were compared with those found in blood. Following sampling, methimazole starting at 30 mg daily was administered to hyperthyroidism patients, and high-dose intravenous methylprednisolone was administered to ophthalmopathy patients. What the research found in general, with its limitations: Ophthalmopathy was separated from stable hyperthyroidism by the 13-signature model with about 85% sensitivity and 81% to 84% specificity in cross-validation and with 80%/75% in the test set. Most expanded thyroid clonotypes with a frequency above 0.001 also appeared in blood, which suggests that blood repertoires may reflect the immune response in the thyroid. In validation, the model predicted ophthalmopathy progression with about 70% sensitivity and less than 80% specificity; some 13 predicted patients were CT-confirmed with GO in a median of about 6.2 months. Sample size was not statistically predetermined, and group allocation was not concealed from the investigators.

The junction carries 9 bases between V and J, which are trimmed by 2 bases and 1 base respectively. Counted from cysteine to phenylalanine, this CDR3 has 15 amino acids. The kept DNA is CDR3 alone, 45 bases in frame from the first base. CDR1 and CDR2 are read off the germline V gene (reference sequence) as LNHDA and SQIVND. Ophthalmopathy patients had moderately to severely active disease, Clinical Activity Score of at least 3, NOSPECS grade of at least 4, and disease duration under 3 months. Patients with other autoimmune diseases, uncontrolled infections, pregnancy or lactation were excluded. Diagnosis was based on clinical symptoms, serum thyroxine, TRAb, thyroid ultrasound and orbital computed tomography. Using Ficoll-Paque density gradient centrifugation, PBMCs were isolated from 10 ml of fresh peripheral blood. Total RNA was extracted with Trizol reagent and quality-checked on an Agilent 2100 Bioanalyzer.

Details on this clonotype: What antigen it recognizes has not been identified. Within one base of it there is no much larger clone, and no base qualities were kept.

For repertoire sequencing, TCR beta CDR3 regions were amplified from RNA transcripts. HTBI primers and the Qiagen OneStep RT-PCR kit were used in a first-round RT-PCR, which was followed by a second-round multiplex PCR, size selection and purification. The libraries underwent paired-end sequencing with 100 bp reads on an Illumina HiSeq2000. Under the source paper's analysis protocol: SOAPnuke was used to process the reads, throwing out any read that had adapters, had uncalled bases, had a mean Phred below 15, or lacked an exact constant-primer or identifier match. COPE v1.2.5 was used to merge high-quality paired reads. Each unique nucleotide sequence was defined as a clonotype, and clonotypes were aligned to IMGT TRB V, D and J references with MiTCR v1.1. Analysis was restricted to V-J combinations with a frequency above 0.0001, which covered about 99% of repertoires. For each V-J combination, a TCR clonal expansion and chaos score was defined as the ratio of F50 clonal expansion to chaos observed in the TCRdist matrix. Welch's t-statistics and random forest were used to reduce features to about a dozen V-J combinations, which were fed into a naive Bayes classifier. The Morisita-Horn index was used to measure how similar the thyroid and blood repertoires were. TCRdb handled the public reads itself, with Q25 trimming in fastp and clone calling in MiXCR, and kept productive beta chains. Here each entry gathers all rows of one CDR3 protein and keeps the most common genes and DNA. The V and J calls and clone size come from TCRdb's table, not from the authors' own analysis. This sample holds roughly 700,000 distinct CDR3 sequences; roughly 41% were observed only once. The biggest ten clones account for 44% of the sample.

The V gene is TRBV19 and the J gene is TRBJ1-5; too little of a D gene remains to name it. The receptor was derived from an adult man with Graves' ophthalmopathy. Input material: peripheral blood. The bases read TGTGCCAGTAGTATAAGAGGGATGAGCAATCAGCCCCAGCATTTT. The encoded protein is CASSIRGMSNQPQHF.